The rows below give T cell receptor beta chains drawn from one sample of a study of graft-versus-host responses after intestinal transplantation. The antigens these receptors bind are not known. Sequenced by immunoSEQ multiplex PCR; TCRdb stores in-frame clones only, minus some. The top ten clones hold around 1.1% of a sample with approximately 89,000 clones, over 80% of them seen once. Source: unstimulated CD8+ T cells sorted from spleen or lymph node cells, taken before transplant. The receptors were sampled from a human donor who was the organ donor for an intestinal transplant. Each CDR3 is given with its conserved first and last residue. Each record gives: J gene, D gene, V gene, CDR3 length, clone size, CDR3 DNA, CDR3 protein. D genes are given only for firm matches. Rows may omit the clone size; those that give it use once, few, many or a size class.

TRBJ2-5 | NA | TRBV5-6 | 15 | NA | TGTGCCAGCAGCTTGGTCCACACCGTCGAAGAGACCCAGTACTTC | CASSLVHTVEETQYF
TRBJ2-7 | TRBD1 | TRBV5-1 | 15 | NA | TGCGCCAGCAGCCCGGGACAGCCCGCCTCCTACGAGCAGTACTTC | CASSPGQPASYEQYF
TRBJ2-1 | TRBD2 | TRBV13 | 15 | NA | TGTGCCAGCAGCGACCGGGAGGTTACCTACAATGAGCAGTTCTTC | CASSDREVTYNEQFF
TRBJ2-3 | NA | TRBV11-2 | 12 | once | TGTGCCAGCAGCTTTGCAGCAGATACGCAGTATTTT | CASSFAADTQYF
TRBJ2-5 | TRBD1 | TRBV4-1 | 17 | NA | TGCGCCAGCAGCCAAGAAGGACAGGGTGGCGGTCGGGGGACCCAGTACTTC | CASSQEGQGGGRGTQYF
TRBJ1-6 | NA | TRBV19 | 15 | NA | TGTGCCAGTTCTTCCCTATGGTCCTATAATTCACCCCTCCACTTT | CASSSLWSYNSPLHF
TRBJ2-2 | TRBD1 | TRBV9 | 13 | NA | TGTGCCAGCCAGGACAGGGTGGCCGGGGAGCTGTTTTTT | CASQDRVAGELFF
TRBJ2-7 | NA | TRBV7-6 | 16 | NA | TGTGCCAGCAGCTCCTCCCTACGGGGGATCTCCTACGAGCAGTACTTC | CASSSSLRGISYEQYF
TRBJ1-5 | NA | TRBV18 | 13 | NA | TGTGCCAGCTGCAGGGGTCGGCGACAGCCCCAGCATTTT | CASCRGRRQPQHF
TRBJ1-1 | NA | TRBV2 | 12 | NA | TGTGCCAGCAAAACAGGGTTCACTGAAGCTTTCTTT | CASKTGFTEAFF
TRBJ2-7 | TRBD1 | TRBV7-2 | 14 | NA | TGTGCCAGCAGCTCGGTGGGACAGCTGAGCGAGCAGTACTTC | CASSSVGQLSEQYF
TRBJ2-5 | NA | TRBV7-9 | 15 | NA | TGTGCCAGCAGCTTGGGTGGGGGGGCACAAGAGACCCAGTACTTC | CASSLGGGAQETQYF
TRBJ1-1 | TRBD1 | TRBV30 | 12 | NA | TGTGCCTGGAGCGGGACAGCCCCTGGGGCTTTCTTT | CAWSGTAPGAFF
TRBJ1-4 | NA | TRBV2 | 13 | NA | TGTGCCAGCTGGACTTGGACGGACGAAAAACTGTTTTTT | CASWTWTDEKLFF
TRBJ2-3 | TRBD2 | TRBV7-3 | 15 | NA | TGTGCCAGCAGCCCTACTAGCGGGGGGTACGATACGCAGTATTTT | CASSPTSGGYDTQYF
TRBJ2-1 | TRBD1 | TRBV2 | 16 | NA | TGTGCCAGCAGCGAACACGCCACGACAGGGCTGAATGAGCAGTTCTTC | CASSEHATTGLNEQFF
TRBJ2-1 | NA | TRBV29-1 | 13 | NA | TGCAGCGTTGGCGAGGGCTCCTACAATGAGCAGTTCTTC | CSVGEGSYNEQFF
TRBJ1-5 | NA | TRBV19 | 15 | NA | TGTGCCAGTAGTATCCTGGCGGGGAGCAATCAGCCCCAGCATTTT | CASSILAGSNQPQHF